The 15 T cell receptor beta chains below all came from one sample that was sequenced in a study of cytomegalovirus exposure and HLA in healthy donors. The PCR contained 60 Vbeta and 13 Jbeta primers. Repertoires were generated with immunoSEQ multiplex PCR, while TCRdb's copy carries only in-frame clones and drops some. The sample shows approximately 76,000 clones, over 60% of them seen only once. Sequences were obtained from PBMCs. These receptors were collected from a middle-aged woman in good health and CMV-seropositive.

This clone came up a few times. This is likely an artifact of a read error, given a far larger clone one base away. J is TRBJ2-7 and V is TRBV30; maybe TRBD2 (7 bases). CDR1 and CDR2 (germline): GTSNPN, SVGIG (reference sequence). This CDR3 spans 13 amino acids. V was shortened by 1 base and J by 6 bases, with 13 bases between the two germline ends. The CDR3 region is CAWSGGGAGEQYF. The CDR3 region has the DNA TGTGCCTGGAGTGGCGGGGGCGCAGGCGAGCAGTACTTC.

The chain couples TRBV10-1 to TRBJ2-5, with 7 bases that match TRBD1. Germline V gene data show CDR1 as WNHNN and CDR2 as SYGVQD (reference sequence). The CDR3 has 15 residues. With 1 base clipped from V and 0 bases from J, the junction kept 2 bases outside the gene matches. The CDR3 here is CASSEFGTDQETQYF. The DNA for the CDR3 is TGCGCCAGCAGTGAGTTCGGGACAGACCAAGAGACCCAGTACTTC.

The V gene is TRBV5-6, the J gene TRBJ1-4, with 8 bases matching TRBD1. Germline V gene sequence: CDR1 SGHDT, CDR2 YYEEEE. The trim removed 2 bases at V and 8 bases at J, leaving 8 bases unmatched. The CDR3 has 15 amino acids. CDR3 bases: TGTGCCAGCAGCTTAAGGACAGGGAGTAACGAAAAACTGTTTTTT. This codes for CASSLRTGSNEKLFF. The full variable domain, in which reference TRBV5-6 and TRBJ1-4 provide the parts outside the CDR3, is DAGVTQSPTHLIKTRGQQVTLRCSPKSGHDTVSWYQQALGQGPQFIFQYYEEEERQRGNFPDRFSGHQFPNYSSELNVNALLLGDSALYLCASSLRTGSNEKLFFGSGTQLSVL.

This chain joins TRBV4-3 and TRBJ1-2, with 9 bases identical to TRBD1. Per germline, CDR1 LGHNA and CDR2 YSLEER. The CDR3 runs 16 residues. The ends lost 0 bases at V and 5 bases at J; junction bases unmatched: 7. CDR3 DNA sequence: TGCGCCAGCAGCCAAGAACTTCGACAGGGGGGATATGGCTACACCTTC. Protein: CASSQELRQGGYGYTF.

The chain couples TRBV19 to TRBJ1-5; a weak D match, TRBD1 (5 bases). This CDR3 is built from 14 residues. With 2 bases removed from V and 6 bases from J, the gap between germline ends came to 11 bases. The germline CDR1 and CDR2 sequences are LNHDA and SQIVND (reference sequence). This CDR3 is CASSILGGSQPQHF. CDR3 DNA: TGTGCCAGTAGTATATTGGGGGGGAGTCAGCCCCAGCATTTT.

V usage is TRBV11-2 and J usage is TRBJ2-7, with 8 nucleotides matching TRBD1. The V segment lost 5 bases and the J segment 6 bases; nucleotides outside the gene matches: 15. In germline, CDR1 is SGHAT, CDR2 FQNNGV. This CDR3 spans 16 amino acids. The CDR3 sequence: CASSPFAGGGYSEQYF. CDR3 nucleotides: TGTGCCAGCAGCCCATTCGCAGGGGGCGGCTACAGCGAGCAGTACTTC.

V is TRBV4-1 and J is TRBJ2-1, with D hard to call. V shed 1 base and J shed 8 bases, with 9 bases lying between them. The CDR3 is 13 residues long. Germline CDR1 is MGHRA and CDR2 is YSYEKL. The CDR3 reads CASSQGSLYEQFF. In DNA form, the CDR3 reads TGCGCCAGCAGCCAAGGGTCACTCTATGAGCAGTTCTTC.

V is TRBV7-6 and J is TRBJ2-2, with 11 positions matching TRBD1. V trimming: 3 bases; J trimming: 1 base; junction bases outside the gene matches: 7. This CDR3 spans 18 amino acids. CDR1 and CDR2 from the germline V gene are SGHVS and FNYEAQ. The DNA for the CDR3 is TGTGCCAGCAGCTTGGGGACAGGGGGAAGATTGAACACCGGGGAGCTGTTTTTT. Its translation: CASSLGTGGRLNTGELFF.

V is TRBV16 and J is TRBJ1-2; D might be TRBD1 (5 bases). Germline assignment: CDR1 KGHSY and CDR2 FQNENV. The CDR3 consists of 16 residues. Trimming stripped 4 bases from V and 0 bases from J, with 15 bases between. The CDR3 spells CASSRPVGATNYGYTF. The CDR3 region has the DNA TGTGCCAGCAGCCGCCCCGTAGGGGCTACTAACTATGGCTACACCTTC.

This chain joins TRBV5-1 and TRBJ2-3; tentative D call: TRBD2 (5 bases). V lost 2 bases and J 6 bases, leaving 13 bases between the germline ends. Per the germline V gene, CDR1 is SGHRS and CDR2 is YFSETQ. The CDR3 is 14 amino acids. CDR3 amino acids: CASSLTGLADTQYF. The CDR3 DNA is TGCGCCAGCAGCTTAACCGGACTGGCTGATACGCAGTATTTT.

This clone has a handful of counts. The J gene is TRBJ2-5, the V gene TRBV18, with a weak D call TRBD2 (5 bases). Trimming removed 0 bases from V and 1 base from J, with 6 bases in between. The CDR3 loop spans 14 amino acids. Germline-derived CDR1 and CDR2 are KGHSH and LQKENI. Here the CDR3 reads CASSPPGVQETQYF. Written as DNA, the CDR3 is TGTGCCAGCTCACCACCGGGAGTCCAAGAGACCCAGTACTTC.

The V gene is TRBV7-2, the J gene TRBJ2-5; the match to TRBD2 covers 9 bases. Germline CDR1 is SGHTA and CDR2 is FQGNSA. The V segment lost 0 bases and the J segment 5 bases; nucleotides outside the gene matches: 10. This CDR3 is built from 17 residues. The CDR3 region has the DNA TGTGCCAGCAGCTTAGCGTTGGGAACTAGCGGGTCTGAGACCCAGTACTTC. Amino acids: CASSLALGTSGSETQYF.

The CDR3 DNA is TGTGCCAGCAGCCAAGGGCGGGGATCAGGAGCTTTCTTT. This encodes CASSQGRGSGAFF. The V gene is TRBV7-3, the J gene TRBJ1-1; D is unresolved. The CDR3 has 13 residues. In germline, CDR1 is SGHTA, CDR2 FQGTGA. The ends were cut back, 5 bases at V and 10 bases at J, with 17 bases in the middle.

This clone showed up just once. This sequence joins TRBV4-2 and TRBJ1-4; 10 nucleotides agree with TRBD1. Germline V gene sequence: CDR1 LGHNA, CDR2 YNFKEQ. The length of the CDR3 is 15 residues. V lost 4 bases to trimming and J lost 8 bases; unmatched junction nucleotides: 7. CDR3 nucleotides: TGTGCCAGCAGCCTCTGGACAGGGGGGAAAGAAAAACTGTTTTTT. Translating gives CASSLWTGGKEKLFF.

This clone was observed a single time. V usage is TRBV11-2 and J usage is TRBJ2-7; D remains ambiguous. Trimming pared 5 bases from V and 2 bases from J, leaving 10 bases between. Germline loops: CDR1 SGHAT, CDR2 FQNNGV. The CDR3 extends over 13 amino acids. As DNA, the CDR3 is TGTGCCAGCAGCCCCATAGTTACCTACGAGCAGTACTTC. Residues: CASSPIVTYEQYF.